These T cell receptor beta chains were read from a single sample in a study of CD8+ T cells in alopecia areata. Sequencing was performed with immunoSEQ multiplex PCR; in TCRdb, only in-frame clones are kept and a portion is missing. The sample consists of 180,000 or so clones, 55% to 70% of them appearing once. Specimen: CD4+ T cells sorted from blood, collected at week 24, from a patient treated with tofacitinib. These receptors all stem from a human donor with alopecia areata. Each CDR3 is given with its conserved first and last residue. The D gene is left open where the match is weak. The size field is filled for only some rows; it gives once, few, many or a size class.

TRBD1 | TRBJ2-3 | . | TRBV15 | 18 | CATSRDRSKGGAPDTQYF | TGTGCCACCAGCAGAGATCGTTCAAAAGGGGGCGCGCCAGATACGCAGTATTTT
TRBD2 | TRBJ2-7 | . | TRBV5-1 | 16 | CASSLGTSGSSYEQYF | TGCGCCAGCAGCTTGGGAACTAGCGGGTCCTCCTACGAGCAGTACTTC
. | TRBJ1-5 | . | TRBV15 | 15 | CATSRVTDRNQPQHF | TGTGCCACCAGCAGAGTTACCGACCGCAATCAGCCCCAGCATTTT
. | TRBJ1-2 | . | TRBV7-2 | 12 | CASSLVGAGYTF | TGTGCCAGCAGCTTAGTAGGGGCTGGCTACACCTTC
. | TRBJ1-1 | . | TRBV29-1 | 13 | CSVGTTLNTEAFF | TGCAGCGTTGGGACGACACTCAACACTGAAGCTTTCTTT
. | TRBJ1-2 | few | TRBV6-5 | 14 | CASSSWDMKGGYTF | TGTGCCAGCAGTTCCTGGGACATGAAGGGTGGCTACACCTTC
TRBD1 | TRBJ2-7 | . | TRBV9 | 14 | CASSVGQGIYEQYF | TGTGCCAGCAGCGTCGGACAGGGGATCTACGAGCAGTACTTC
. | TRBJ2-7 | . | TRBV5-4 | 15 | CASSPGTNRAYEQYF | TGTGCCAGCAGCCCAGGGACGAATAGGGCCTACGAGCAGTACTTC
. | TRBJ2-2 | . | TRBV7-2 | 14 | CASSQFGDTGELFF | TGTGCCAGCAGCCAGTTCGGGGACACCGGGGAGCTGTTTTTT
TRBD1 | TRBJ1-2 | . | TRBV25-1 | 12 | CASSGDRGGYTF | TGTGCCAGCAGTGGAGACAGGGGCGGCTACACCTTC
. | TRBJ1-1 | . | TRBV5-6 | 13 | CASRYARDTEAFF | TGTGCCAGCAGGTACGCCAGGGACACTGAAGCTTTCTTT
TRBD1 | TRBJ2-7 | . | TRBV5-1 | 16 | CASSFPGTANSYEQYF | TGCGCCAGCAGCTTTCCGGGGACAGCTAACTCCTACGAGCAGTACTTC
. | TRBJ1-1 | . | TRBV7-9 | 11 | CASSLDREAFF | TGTGCCAGCAGCTTAGACAGGGAAGCTTTCTTT
TRBD2 | TRBJ2-4 | . | TRBV4-1 | 13 | CASSQTSGGIQYF | TGCGCCAGCAGCCAGACTAGCGGGGGCATTCAGTACTTC
. | TRBJ2-4 | few | TRBV12-5 | 18 | CASGPVARSPLAKNIQYF | TGTGCTAGTGGGCCAGTGGCGCGTTCCCCACTGGCCAAAAACATTCAGTACTTC
. | TRBJ2-7 | . | TRBV5-1 | 12 | CASSSSGAEQYF | TGCGCCAGCAGCTCCTCAGGAGCCGAGCAGTACTTC
. | TRBJ2-3 | . | TRBV30 | 13 | CAWSDGGLLTQYF | TGTGCCTGGAGCGACGGGGGACTCCTTACGCAGTATTTT
TRBD2 | TRBJ2-7 | . | TRBV5-1 | 16 | CASSSPGSGRSYEQYF | TGCGCCAGCAGCTCCCCGGGTAGCGGGAGGTCCTACGAGCAGTACTTC
. | TRBJ1-1 | . | TRBV18 | 14 | CASSPDGGVGSAFF | TGTGCCAGCTCACCGGACGGAGGGGTGGGTTCAGCTTTCTTT
TRBD2 | TRBJ2-1 | . | TRBV27 | 16 | CASKRTSGSIYNEQFF | TGTGCCAGCAAAAGGACTAGCGGGAGTATCTACAATGAGCAGTTCTTC
. | TRBJ2-3 | . | TRBV5-4 | 11 | CASSYTDTQYF | TGTGCCAGCAGCTACACAGATACGCAGTATTTT
. | TRBJ1-2 | . | TRBV5-1 | 14 | CASSLETVAYGYTF | TGCGCCAGCAGCTTGGAGACAGTTGCCTATGGCTACACCTTC
. | TRBJ1-1 | . | TRBV6-5 | 14 | CASSYLGGDTEAFF | TGTGCCAGCAGTTATCTGGGAGGGGACACTGAAGCTTTCTTT
. | TRBJ2-1 | . | TRBV7-3 | 13 | CASSSPSYNEQFF | TGTGCCAGCAGCTCCCCCTCCTACAATGAGCAGTTCTTC
TRBD2 | TRBJ2-5 | . | TRBV27 | 12 | CAITTRGEAQYF | TGTGCCATCACAACCCGGGGGGAGGCCCAGTACTTC
. | TRBJ2-1 | . | TRBV10-3 | 12 | CAISDSNNEQFF | TGTGCCATCAGTGACTCGAACAATGAGCAGTTCTTC
TRBD1 | TRBJ2-7 | . | TRBV29-1 | 12 | CSAQTGPYEQYF | TGCAGCGCCCAGACAGGGCCCTACGAGCAGTACTTC
. | TRBJ2-7 | . | TRBV29-1 | 14 | CSVSSSARIHEQYF | TGCAGCGTCTCATCATCCGCCAGGATCCACGAGCAGTACTTC
TRBD2 | TRBJ2-3 | . | TRBV9 | 15 | CASSVAAGGQGTQYF | TGTGCCAGCAGCGTAGCAGCGGGGGGGCAGGGTACGCAGTATTTT
. | TRBJ1-5 | few | TRBV6-5 | 13 | CASRPTSNQPQHF | TGTGCCAGCAGGCCGACTAGCAATCAGCCCCAGCATTTT
. | TRBJ2-6 | . | TRBV5-6 | 15 | CASSLPGSGANVLTF | TGTGCCAGCAGCTTGCCTGGTTCTGGGGCCAACGTCCTGACTTTC
. | TRBJ1-2 | . | TRBV28 | 15 | CASSPHRAWGYGYTF | TGTGCCAGCAGTCCTCACAGGGCCTGGGGCTATGGCTACACCTTC
TRBD1 | TRBJ1-4 | few | TRBV10-3 | 12 | CAIRDRAEKLFF | TGTGCCATCAGGGACAGGGCTGAAAAACTGTTTTTT
. | TRBJ2-3 | . | TRBV7-9 | 13 | CASSAVPGKTQYF | TGTGCCAGCAGCGCAGTTCCGGGAAAGACGCAGTATTTT
TRBD2 | TRBJ2-3 | . | TRBV7-9 | 12 | CASSRTSGTQYF | TGTGCCAGCAGCCGGACTAGCGGGACGCAGTATTTT
. | TRBJ2-3 | . | TRBV7-6 | 14 | CASSGGLSTDTQYF | TGTGCCAGCAGCGGCGGACTGAGCACAGATACGCAGTATTTT